Below, one TCR beta chain is given with its context. Produced via immunoSEQ multiplex PCR; TCRdb's table is partial and in-frame only. Of a few hundred thousand clones in the sample, about 87% were seen once. Looked up from germline, CDR1 is ENHRY and CDR2 is SYGVKD. The CDR3 is made up of 14 amino acids. Trimming removed 5 bases from V and 3 bases from J, with 13 bases in between. The sample comes from a study of blood T cell repertoires in COVID-19. Study-level background: Sites across the United States, Italy and Spain contributed samples from acute and convalescent COVID-19.

The V and J genes are TRBV10-3 and TRBJ2-5, with D tentatively TRBD1 (6 bases). The sequence came from a young man who had recovered from COVID-19. What was sequenced was PBMCs or T cells enriched from blood (not recorded which). CDR3 coding DNA: TGTGCCATCAGTCCCGGGACAAAAGAAGAGACCCAGTACTTC. Translated: CAISPGTKEETQYF.